This record looks at one T cell receptor beta chain sequence and its context. Its antigen is unidentified. Both 60 Vbeta primers and 13 Jbeta primers went into the PCR. This table comes from immunoSEQ multiplex PCR, and its TCRdb copy is limited to in-frame clones, with some not included. This table holds 200,000 to 250,000 clones, about 80% found once. The CDR3 has 14 residues. With 5 bases clipped from V and 3 bases from J, the junction kept 9 bases outside the gene matches. CDR1 and CDR2 from the germline V gene are SQVTM and ANQGSEA. The entry originates in a study of cytomegalovirus exposure and HLA in healthy donors. Across the whole study: Counted in an early data release were approximately 85 million unique TCRs from HLA-typed donors. Genetic ancestry analysis placed over 65% of the roughly 400 donors that were genotyped in the Caucasian-associated cluster.

General study findings and limits: Later analysis reportedly placed an Asian-associated ancestry cluster below the roughly 700-donor mean in N-insertions.

The source of this sequence is a woman aged 40 to 50 in good health and CMV-seronegative. This rearrangement joins TRBV29-1 to TRBJ2-5; 7 nucleotides agree with TRBD2. The sequencing sample was made of PBMCs. Here the CDR3 DNA reads TGCAGCGTTATGGAGAGCGGGATTGAAGAGACCCAGTACTTC. Translation: CSVMESGIEETQYF.